This T cell receptor (beta chain) was identified in a study of cytomegalovirus exposure and HLA in healthy donors. The CDR3 runs to 16 residues. V gave up 5 bases and J gave up 6 bases; unmatched junction bases: 10. Germline V gives CDR1 MNHEY, CDR2 SMNVEV (reference sequence). The study, taken as a whole, reports: A prior analysis recorded that most TCR beta V segments were productive about 87% or about 30% of the time. Judged likely to be a sequencing artifact was a cluster of highly shared sequence variants.

This clone was detected a few times. Its target is unknown. The PCR contained 60 Vbeta and 13 Jbeta primers. The data were produced by immunoSEQ multiplex PCR, yet TCRdb's version contains in-frame clones alone and is incomplete. The data show 100,000 to 150,000 clones, 75% to 85% seen once. Sequencing input: PBMCs. This chain links TRBV27 with TRBJ2-3; 11 nucleotides match TRBD2. The clonotype comes from a woman in her late teens or twenties in good health and CMV-seropositive. For the CDR3, the DNA is TGTGCCAGCAGTCCCCCGCCTAGCGGGGGGTGGGATACGCAGTATTTT. Protein sequence: CASSPPPSGGWDTQYF.